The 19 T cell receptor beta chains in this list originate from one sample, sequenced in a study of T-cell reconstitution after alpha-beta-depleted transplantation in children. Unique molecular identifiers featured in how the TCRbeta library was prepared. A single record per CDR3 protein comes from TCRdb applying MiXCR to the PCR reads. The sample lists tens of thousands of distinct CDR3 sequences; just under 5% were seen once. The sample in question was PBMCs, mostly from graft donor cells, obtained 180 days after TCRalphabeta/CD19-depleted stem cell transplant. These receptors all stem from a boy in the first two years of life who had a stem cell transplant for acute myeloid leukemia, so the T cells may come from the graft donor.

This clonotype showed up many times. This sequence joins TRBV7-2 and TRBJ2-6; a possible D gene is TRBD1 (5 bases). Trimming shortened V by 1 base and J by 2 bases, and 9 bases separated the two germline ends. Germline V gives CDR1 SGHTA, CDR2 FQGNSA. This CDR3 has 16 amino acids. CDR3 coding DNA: TGTGCCAGCAGCTTAGTACGACAGACTGGGGCCAACGTCCTGACTTTC. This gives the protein CASSLVRQTGANVLTF. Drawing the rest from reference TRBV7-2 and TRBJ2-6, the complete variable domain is GAGVSQSPSNKVTEKGKDVELRCDPISGHTALYWYRQSLGQGLEFLIYFQGNSAPDKSGLPSDRFSAERTGGSVSTLTIQRTQQEDSAVYLCASSLVRQTGANVLTFGAGSRLTVL.

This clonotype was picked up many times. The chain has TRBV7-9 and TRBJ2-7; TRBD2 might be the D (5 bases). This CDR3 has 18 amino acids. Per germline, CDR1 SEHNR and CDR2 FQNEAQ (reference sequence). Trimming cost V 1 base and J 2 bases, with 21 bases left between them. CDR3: CASSLGTLGKKGPYEQYF. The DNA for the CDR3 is TGTGCCAGCAGCTTAGGAACCCTCGGGAAGAAGGGTCCCTACGAGCAGTACTTC.

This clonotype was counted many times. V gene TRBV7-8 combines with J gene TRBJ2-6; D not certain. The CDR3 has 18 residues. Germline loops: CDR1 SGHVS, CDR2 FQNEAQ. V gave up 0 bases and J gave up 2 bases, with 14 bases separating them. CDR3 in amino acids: CASSLAPFLFAGANVLTF. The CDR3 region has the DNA TGTGCCAGCAGCTTAGCCCCCTTCCTTTTCGCTGGGGCCAACGTCCTGACTTTC.

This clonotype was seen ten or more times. CDR3 DNA: TGTGCCAGCAGCCAAGCGATAGCGGGGACCTACGAGCAGTACTTC. It is translated as CASSQAIAGTYEQYF. The V and J genes are TRBV14 and TRBJ2-7; 8 bases fit TRBD2. The CDR3 runs 15 residues. Germline V gene lookup returns CDR1 SGHDN and CDR2 FVKESK. V lost 1 base to trimming and J lost 2 bases; unmatched junction nucleotides: 4.

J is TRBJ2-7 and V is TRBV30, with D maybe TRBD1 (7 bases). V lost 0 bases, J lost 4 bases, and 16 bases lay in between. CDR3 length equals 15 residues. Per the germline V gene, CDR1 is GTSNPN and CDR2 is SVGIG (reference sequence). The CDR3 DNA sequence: TGTGCCTGGAGTGTACAGCAGGGGGGAATTTACGAGCAGTACTTC. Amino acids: CAWSVQQGGIYEQYF.

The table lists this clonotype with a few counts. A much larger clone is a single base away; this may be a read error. Here the CDR3 reads CSASPLDVNSGNPIYF. The CDR3 nucleotides are TGCAGTGCTAGTCCCCTAGACGTAAACTCTGGAAACCCCATATATTTT. The chain links TRBV20-1 to TRBJ1-3; D is undetermined. The germline CDR1 and CDR2 sequences are DFQATT and SNEGSKA (reference sequence). The CDR3 runs to 16 residues.

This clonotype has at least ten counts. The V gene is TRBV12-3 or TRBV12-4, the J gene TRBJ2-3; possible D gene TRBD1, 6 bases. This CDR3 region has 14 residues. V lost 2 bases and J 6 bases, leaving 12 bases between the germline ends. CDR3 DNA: TGTGCCAGCAGTTTAATGCAGGGGTTGGATACGCAGTATTTT. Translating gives CASSLMQGLDTQYF.

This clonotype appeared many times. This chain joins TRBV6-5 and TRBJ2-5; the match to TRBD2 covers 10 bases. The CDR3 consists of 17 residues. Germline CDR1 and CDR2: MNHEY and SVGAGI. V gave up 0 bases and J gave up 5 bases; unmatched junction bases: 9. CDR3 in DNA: TGTGCCAGCAGTTACTCGCCTAGCGGGGGCCCGGAGGAGACCCAGTACTTC. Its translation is CASSYSPSGGPEETQYF.

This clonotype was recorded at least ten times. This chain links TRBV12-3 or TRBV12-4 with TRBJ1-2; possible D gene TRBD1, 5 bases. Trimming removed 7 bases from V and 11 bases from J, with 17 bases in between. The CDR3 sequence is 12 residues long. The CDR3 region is CASTRSGGGYTF. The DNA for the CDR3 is TGTGCCAGCACCCGCTCGGGGGGTGGGTACACCTTC.

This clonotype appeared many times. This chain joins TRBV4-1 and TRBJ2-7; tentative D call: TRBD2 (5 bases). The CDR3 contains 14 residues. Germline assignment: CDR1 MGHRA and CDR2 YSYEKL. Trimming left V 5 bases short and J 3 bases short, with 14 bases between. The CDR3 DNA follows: TGCGCCAGCAGCTTTGGACGGGGTGGCTACGAGCAGTACTTC. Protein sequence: CASSFGRGGYEQYF.

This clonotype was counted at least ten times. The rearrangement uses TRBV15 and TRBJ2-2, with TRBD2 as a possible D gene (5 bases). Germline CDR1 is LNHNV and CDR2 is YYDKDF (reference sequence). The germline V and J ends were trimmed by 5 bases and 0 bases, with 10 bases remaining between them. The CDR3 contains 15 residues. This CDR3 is CATSPLATNTGELFF. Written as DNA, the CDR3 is TGTGCCACCAGCCCTCTAGCAACGAACACCGGGGAGCTGTTTTTT.

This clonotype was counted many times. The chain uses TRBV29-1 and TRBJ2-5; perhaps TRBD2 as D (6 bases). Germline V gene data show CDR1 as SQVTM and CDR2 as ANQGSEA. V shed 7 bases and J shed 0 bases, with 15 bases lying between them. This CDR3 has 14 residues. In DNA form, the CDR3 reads TGCAGCGCCTCGAATGGGGACTACCAAGAGACCCAGTACTTC. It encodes CSASNGDYQETQYF.

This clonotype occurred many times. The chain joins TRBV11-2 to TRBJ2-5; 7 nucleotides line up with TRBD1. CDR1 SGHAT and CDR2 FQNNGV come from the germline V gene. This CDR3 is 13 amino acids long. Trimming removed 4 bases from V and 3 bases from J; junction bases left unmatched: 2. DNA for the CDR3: TGTGCCAGCAGCTCCGACAGGGAAGAGACCCAGTACTTC. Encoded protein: CASSSDREETQYF.

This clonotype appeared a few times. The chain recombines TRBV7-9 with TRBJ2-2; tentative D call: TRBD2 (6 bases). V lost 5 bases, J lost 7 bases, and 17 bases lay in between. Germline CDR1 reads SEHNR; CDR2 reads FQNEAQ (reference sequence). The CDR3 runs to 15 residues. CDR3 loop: CASSALWTIHGELFF. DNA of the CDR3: TGTGCCAGCAGCGCCCTTTGGACTATCCACGGGGAGCTGTTTTTT.

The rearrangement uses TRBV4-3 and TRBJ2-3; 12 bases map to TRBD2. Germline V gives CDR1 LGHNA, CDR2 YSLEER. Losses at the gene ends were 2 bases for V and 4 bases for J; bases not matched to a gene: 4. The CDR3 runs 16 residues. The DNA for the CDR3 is TGCGCCAGCAGCCAACTACTAGCGGGGGGTTCAGATACGCAGTATTTT. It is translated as CASSQLLAGGSDTQYF.

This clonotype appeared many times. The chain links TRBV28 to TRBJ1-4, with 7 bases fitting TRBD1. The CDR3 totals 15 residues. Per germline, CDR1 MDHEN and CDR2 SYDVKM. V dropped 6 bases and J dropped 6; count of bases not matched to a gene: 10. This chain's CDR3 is CASSPGGGPHEKLFF. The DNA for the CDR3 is TGTGCCAGCAGCCCAGGGGGGGGACCTCATGAAAAACTGTTTTTT.

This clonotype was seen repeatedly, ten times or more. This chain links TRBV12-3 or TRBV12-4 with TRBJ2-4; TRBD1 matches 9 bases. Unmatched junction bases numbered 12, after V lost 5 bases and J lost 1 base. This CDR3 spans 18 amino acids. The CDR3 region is CASSPGTGNPPAKNIQYF. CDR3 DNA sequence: TGTGCCAGCAGTCCCGGGACAGGGAACCCGCCGGCCAAAAACATTCAGTACTTC.

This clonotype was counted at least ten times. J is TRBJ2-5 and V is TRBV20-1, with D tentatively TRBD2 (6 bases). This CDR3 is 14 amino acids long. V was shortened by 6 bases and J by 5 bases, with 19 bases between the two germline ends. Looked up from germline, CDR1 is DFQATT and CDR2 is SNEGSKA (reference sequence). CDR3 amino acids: CSAGHPGRGETQYF. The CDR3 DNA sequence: TGCAGTGCGGGCCACCCGGGACGGGGGGAGACCCAGTACTTC.

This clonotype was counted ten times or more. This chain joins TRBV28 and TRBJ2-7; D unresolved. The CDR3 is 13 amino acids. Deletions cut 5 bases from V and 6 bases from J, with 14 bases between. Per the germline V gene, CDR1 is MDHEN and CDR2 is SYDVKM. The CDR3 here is CASSPRSLGEQYV. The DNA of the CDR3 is TGTGCCAGCAGTCCCCGAAGTTTAGGCGAGCAGTACGTC.